One sample yielded the 24 T cell receptor beta chains listed below, sequenced in a study of T cell changes during pregnancy in multiple sclerosis. Sequenced by immunoSEQ multiplex PCR; TCRdb stores in-frame clones only, minus some. This table holds 35,000 to 45,000 clones, about 90% found once. Sequences were derived from peripheral blood, sampled in the second trimester of pregnancy. The receptors here all came from a female donor in good health, enrolled as a control in a pregnancy study.

CDR3 DNA: TGTGCCATCAGTGAGTCGACTAGCGGGGGTTCGGGAGATACGCAGTATTTT. Translated, it gives CAISESTSGGSGDTQYF. V usage is TRBV10-3 and J usage is TRBJ2-3, with 12 bases that match TRBD2. This CDR3 region has 17 residues. Germline CDR1 is ENHRY and CDR2 is SYGVKD. V shed 0 bases and J 5 bases; nucleotides not matched to a gene: 6.

The chain is built from TRBV2 and TRBJ2-1, with TRBD2 matching over 9 bases. Germline values: CDR1 SNHLY, CDR2 FYNNEI. V lost 2 bases to trimming and J lost 8 bases; unmatched junction nucleotides: 7. This CDR3 spans 15 amino acids. DNA of the CDR3: TGTGCCAGCAGTGAAACGGCGGGGGGGCGTCATGAGCAGTTCTTC. This gives the protein CASSETAGGRHEQFF.

The chain uses TRBV11-2 and TRBJ1-5; D call uncertain. Trimming removed 1 base at V and 0 bases at J, with 10 bases between. There are 16 residues in the CDR3. The V gene's germline CDR1 is SGHAT and CDR2 FQNNGV. CDR3: CASSLAEGGSNQPQHF. For the CDR3, the DNA is TGTGCCAGCAGCTTAGCTGAGGGCGGTAGCAATCAGCCCCAGCATTTT.

The chain recombines TRBV5-1 with TRBJ2-7; 11 nucleotides agree with TRBD2. V trimming: 3 bases; J trimming: 0 bases; junction bases outside the gene matches: 14. CDR1 is SGHRS, CDR2 YFSETQ, per germline. The CDR3 totals 19 residues. The CDR3: CASSWTTPASGGHSYEQYF. CDR3 bases: TGCGCCAGCAGCTGGACAACCCCCGCTAGCGGGGGGCACTCCTACGAGCAGTACTTC.

In DNA form, the CDR3 reads TGTGCCAGCGCCGAAACAGGACCCTATGGCTACACCTTC. Translated: CASAETGPYGYTF. The chain is built from TRBV27 and TRBJ1-2, with D possibly TRBD1 on 5 matching bases. The CDR3 consists of 13 residues. The V gene lost 8 bases and the J gene lost 4 bases, with 14 bases spanning the gap. Per germline, CDR1 MNHEY and CDR2 SMNVEV (reference sequence).

The chain has TRBV7-9 and TRBJ2-1, with 8 bases that match TRBD2. This CDR3 has 11 amino acids. Trimming cost V 4 bases and J 15 bases; bases outside gene matches: 5. Germline V gene sequence: CDR1 SEHNR, CDR2 FQNEAQ (reference sequence). The CDR3 loop is CASSSSGRVFF. The CDR3 DNA reads TGTGCCAGCAGCTCCAGCGGGAGAGTGTTCTTC.

V and J are TRBV18 and TRBJ1-2; possibly TRBD1 for D (5 bases). The V gene lost 2 bases and the J gene lost 3 bases, with 16 bases spanning the gap. The CDR3 runs 16 residues. The germline V gene has CDR1 KGHSH and CDR2 LQKENI. CDR3 DNA sequence: TGTGCCAGCTCACCAACCCTCGGGGGATCGGACTATGGCTACACCTTC. This sequence encodes CASSPTLGGSDYGYTF. The full variable domain, with the rest looked up from reference TRBV18 and TRBJ1-2, is NAGVMQNPRHLVRRRGQEARLRCSPMKGHSHVYWYRQLPEEGLKFMVYLQKENIIDESGMPKERFSAEFPKEGPSILRIQQVVRGDSAAYFCASSPTLGGSDYGYTFGSGTRLTVV.

The gene calls are TRBV29-1 and TRBJ1-1, with a possible D match to TRBD1 (5 bases). Between the trimmed V and J ends, which lost 0 bases and 7 bases, there was a span of 9 bases. The CDR3 consists of 12 residues. Germline assignment: CDR1 SQVTM and CDR2 ANQGSEA. CDR3 amino acids: CSVEDQGYEAFF. The CDR3 DNA reads TGCAGCGTTGAAGATCAGGGCTATGAAGCTTTCTTT. The full variable domain, rest sourced from reference TRBV29-1 and TRBJ1-1, is SAVISQKPSRDICQRGTSLTIQCQVDSQVTMMFWYRQQPGQSLTLIATANQGSEATYESGFVIDKFPISRPNLTFSTLTVSNMSPEDSSIYLCSVEDQGYEAFFGQGTRLTVV.

This clone was counted once. This chain links TRBV7-8 with TRBJ2-7; D is unclear. Trimming removed 1 base from V and 6 bases from J, with 10 bases in between. The CDR3 is made up of 13 amino acids. Germline V CDR1 and CDR2: SGHVS, FQNEAQ. The CDR3 DNA reads as TGTGCCAGCAGCTTAGGAGGTTCGCGCGAGCAGTACTTC. Amino acids: CASSLGGSREQYF. The full variable domain, completed using reference TRBV7-8 and TRBJ2-7, is GAGVSQSPRYKVAKRGQDVALRCDPISGHVSLFWYQQALGQGPEFLTYFQNEAQLDKSGLPSDRFFAERPEGSVSTLKIQRTQQEDSAVYLCASSLGGSREQYFGPGTRLTVT.

This clone came up once. CDR3 sequence (DNA): TGTGCCAGCTCACCACTCGGCGGGGGTACCTACGAGCAGTACTTC. This gives the protein CASSPLGGGTYEQYF. The genes are TRBV18 and TRBJ2-7, with TRBD2 identical over 7 bases. Germline CDR1 KGHSH, CDR2 LQKENI. J gave up 2 bases and V 1 base, and 5 bases lay outside the gene matches. This CDR3 spans 15 amino acids. Combining the CDR3 with reference TRBV18 and TRBJ2-7 gives the whole variable domain NAGVMQNPRHLVRRRGQEARLRCSPMKGHSHVYWYRQLPEEGLKFMVYLQKENIIDESGMPKERFSAEFPKEGPSILRIQQVVRGDSAAYFCASSPLGGGTYEQYFGPGTRLTVT.

This clone was seen a few times. The CDR3 DNA is TGTGCCAGTACTCCCCCGGGACTGACGAGGACTGAAGCTTTCTTT. The encoded protein is CASTPPGLTRTEAFF. V is TRBV19 and J is TRBJ1-1, with D tentatively TRBD1 (5 bases). CDR1 is LNHDA, CDR2 SQIVND, per germline (reference sequence). V lost 7 bases and J lost 5, with 20 bases in between. The CDR3 is 15 amino acids.

V is TRBV30 and J is TRBJ1-2; 9 nucleotides align to TRBD1. The CDR3 spans 17 residues. In germline, CDR1 is GTSNPN, CDR2 SVGIG (reference sequence). V dropped 0 bases and J dropped 0; count of bases not matched to a gene: 8. This CDR3 is CAWSVGQGRLPNYGYTF. CDR3 coding DNA: TGTGCCTGGAGTGTGGGACAGGGACGCCTTCCTAACTATGGCTACACCTTC.

The V and J genes are TRBV2 and TRBJ1-2, with D possibly matching TRBD1 (6 bases). Looked up from germline, CDR1 is SNHLY and CDR2 is FYNNEI. This CDR3 is 11 amino acids long. The V and J ends lost 8 bases and 5 bases respectively, with 9 bases between them. CDR3 coding DNA: TGTGCCAGCCAGGGGCCGTATGGCTACACCTTC. Translating it yields CASQGPYGYTF. The variable domain in full, completed from reference TRBV2 and TRBJ1-2, reads EPEVTQTPSHQVTQMGQEVILRCVPISNHLYFYWYRQILGQKVEFLVSFYNNEISEKSEIFDDQFSVERPDGSNFTLKIRSTKLEDSAMYFCASQGPYGYTFGSGTRLTVV.

This chain uses TRBV27 with TRBJ1-4, with 8 bases matching TRBD1. Germline lookup yields CDR1 MNHEY and CDR2 SMNVEV (reference sequence). The CDR3 loop spans 16 amino acids. V shed 6 bases, J shed 0 bases, and the junction held 6 bases outside the gene matches. CDR3 DNA sequence: TGTGCCAGCAGAGGACAGGGTGGTGCAACTAATGAAAAACTGTTTTTT. It codes for CASRGQGGATNEKLFF.

In DNA, the CDR3 is TGTGCCAGCAGTGAAGCGACGGGGGGACCCCCCGCGAGGGAAGCTTTCTTT. Protein sequence: CASSEATGGPPAREAFF. The chain joins TRBV6-1 to TRBJ1-1, with a tentative D call TRBD1 (5 bases). Trimming shortened V by 0 bases and J by 8 bases, and 22 bases separated the two germline ends. Per the germline V gene, CDR1 is MNHNS and CDR2 is SASEGT. This CDR3 is built from 17 residues.

This sequence joins TRBV14 and TRBJ2-1; TRBD2 aligns across 11 bases. Losses at the gene ends were 4 bases for V and 4 bases for J; bases not matched to a gene: 6. This CDR3 region has 16 residues. Germline lookup yields CDR1 SGHDN and CDR2 FVKESK. The CDR3 spells CASSPIAGGPYNEQFF. CDR3 DNA sequence: TGTGCCAGCAGCCCTATAGCGGGAGGGCCGTACAATGAGCAGTTCTTC.

In its sample, this clone was seen a few times. The chain joins TRBV7-2 to TRBJ1-5; 7 positions match TRBD1. This CDR3 has 14 residues. Germline loops: CDR1 SGHTA, CDR2 FQGNSA. V was clipped by 5 bases and J by 3 bases; unmatched bases: 4. CDR3 DNA sequence: TGTGCCAGCAGCCGGGACAGCCTCAATCAGCCCCAGCATTTT. Amino acid sequence: CASSRDSLNQPQHF.

This chain joins TRBV7-2 and TRBJ2-1; 12 bases line up with TRBD2. This CDR3 is built from 16 residues. The germline gives CDR1 SGHTA, CDR2 FQGNSA. J was trimmed by 4 bases and V by 4 bases; bases with no gene match: 5. This chain's CDR3 is CASSWRTSGRYNEQFF. CDR3 DNA sequence: TGTGCCAGCAGCTGGCGCACTAGCGGGAGGTACAATGAGCAGTTCTTC. The whole variable domain, filled in from reference TRBV7-2 and TRBJ2-1, reads GAGVSQSPSNKVTEKGKDVELRCDPISGHTALYWYRQSLGQGLEFLIYFQGNSAPDKSGLPSDRFSAERTGGSVSTLTIQRTQQEDSAVYLCASSWRTSGRYNEQFFGPGTRLTVL.

The V and J genes are TRBV4-3 and TRBJ2-1, with 7 bases matching TRBD2. This CDR3 has 17 residues. The trim removed 2 bases at V and 0 bases at J, leaving 7 bases unmatched. Germline-derived CDR1 and CDR2 are LGHNA and YSLEER. CDR3 sequence: CASSQLRGLLSYNEQFF. The CDR3 nucleotides are TGCGCCAGCAGCCAACTTAGGGGACTACTCTCCTACAATGAGCAGTTCTTC.

The CDR3 bases are TGTGCCAGCAGTCCGACTAGCGGGAGGGGATATGAGCAGTTCTTC. Its protein product is CASSPTSGRGYEQFF. This rearrangement joins TRBV2 to TRBJ2-1; 14 bases line up with TRBD2. Unmatched junction bases numbered 5, after V lost 5 bases and J lost 8 bases. Germline V gives CDR1 SNHLY, CDR2 FYNNEI. This CDR3 contains 15 residues.

The rearrangement links TRBV6-1 to TRBJ2-3; TRBD2 might be the D (6 bases). CDR3 length: 15 residues. The V gene's germline CDR1 is MNHNS and CDR2 SASEGT. Trimming removed 6 bases from V and 2 bases from J, with 15 bases in between. CDR3 sequence: CASSFNWGDTDTQYF. DNA for the CDR3: TGTGCCAGCAGCTTTAATTGGGGGGACACAGATACGCAGTATTTT.

The gene calls are TRBV6-1 and TRBJ1-1; D perhaps matches TRBD1 (6 bases). V was trimmed by 0 bases and J by 10 bases, leaving 21 bases between them. This CDR3 spans 16 amino acids. The V gene's germline CDR1 is MNHNS and CDR2 SASEGT. The CDR3 nucleotides read TGTGCCAGCAGTGAAGCGCACGGGACACGGGGGGGTCTAGCTTTCTTT. Its protein is CASSEAHGTRGGLAFF.

This clone was recorded once. The CDR3 region is CASSERPGLNTEAFF. The CDR3 DNA reads TGTGCCAGCAGTGAACGCCCCGGGTTGAACACTGAAGCTTTCTTT. The J gene is TRBJ1-1, the V gene TRBV25-1; D is unresolved. This CDR3 is 15 amino acids long. V shed 2 bases and J shed 0 bases, with 10 bases lying between them. Germline V lookup: CDR1 MGHDK, CDR2 SYGVNS.

The chain uses TRBV29-1 and TRBJ2-7; 7 positions match TRBD1. Trimming cost V 6 bases and J 0 bases; bases outside gene matches: 8. Germline V gives CDR1 SQVTM, CDR2 ANQGSEA. The CDR3 covers 14 residues. This CDR3 reads CSVYRDRSSYEQYF. CDR3 DNA sequence: TGCAGCGTGTACCGGGACAGAAGCTCCTACGAGCAGTACTTC.